These 4 T cell receptor beta chains were sequenced from one sample in a study of cytomegalovirus exposure and HLA in healthy donors. The PCR used 60 Vbeta and 13 Jbeta primers. Sequenced by immunoSEQ multiplex PCR; TCRdb stores in-frame clones only, minus some. The sample gives hundreds of thousands of clones, roughly four fifths of which show up once; more than 0.45% is in the top ten. The sequenced sample was PBMCs. The receptors originated from a woman aged 40 to 50 in good health and CMV-seronegative.

Worth noting for this clone: Other DNA sequences within the sample encode an identical CDR3. This rearrangement joins TRBV5-1 to TRBJ2-1, with a weak D call TRBD2 (7 bases). V was clipped by 0 bases and J by 8 bases, with 21 bases between them. The CDR3 is made up of 17 amino acids. CDR1 SGHRS and CDR2 YFSETQ come from the germline V gene. The CDR3 protein is CASSLGRSSGGADEQFF. CDR3 nucleotides: TGCGCCAGCAGCTTGGGGAGGAGTAGTGGGGGGGCCGATGAGCAGTTCTTC. Full variable domain (remainder filled in from reference TRBV5-1 and TRBJ2-1): KAGVTQTPRYLIKTRGQQVTLSCSPISGHRSVSWYQQTPGQGLQFLFEYFSETQRNKGNFPGRFSGRQFSNSRSEMNVSTLELGDSALYLCASSLGRSSGGADEQFFGPGTRLTVL.

This chain uses TRBV2 with TRBJ2-5, with 7 bases aligning to TRBD1. The CDR3 covers 12 residues. The J segment lost 2 bases and the V segment lost 8 bases, leaving 2 bases of the junction unmatched. Germline values: CDR1 SNHLY, CDR2 FYNNEI. CDR3 protein: CASATGQETQYF. The CDR3 DNA reads TGTGCCAGCGCGACAGGGCAAGAGACCCAGTACTTC.

This clone has just one count. V usage is TRBV19 and J usage is TRBJ1-6; 11 bases match TRBD1. Looked up from germline, CDR1 is LNHDA and CDR2 is SQIVND (reference sequence). The CDR3 length is 16 residues. The V and J ends lost 5 bases and 8 bases, in that order; junction bases with no gene match: 8. The CDR3 loop reads CASSRRTGGMDSPLHF. The CDR3 DNA sequence: TGTGCCAGTAGTCGAAGGACAGGGGGCATGGATTCACCCCTCCACTTT.

The DNA for the CDR3 is TGTGCCAGTAGTAGTCCAGGAACTTCCTACGAGCAGTACTTC. Protein: CASSSPGTSYEQYF. J is TRBJ2-7 and V is TRBV19; D is unresolved. V shed 4 bases and J shed 1 base, with 11 bases lying between them. The CDR3 covers 14 residues. CDR1 and CDR2 (germline): LNHDA, SQIVND (reference sequence).